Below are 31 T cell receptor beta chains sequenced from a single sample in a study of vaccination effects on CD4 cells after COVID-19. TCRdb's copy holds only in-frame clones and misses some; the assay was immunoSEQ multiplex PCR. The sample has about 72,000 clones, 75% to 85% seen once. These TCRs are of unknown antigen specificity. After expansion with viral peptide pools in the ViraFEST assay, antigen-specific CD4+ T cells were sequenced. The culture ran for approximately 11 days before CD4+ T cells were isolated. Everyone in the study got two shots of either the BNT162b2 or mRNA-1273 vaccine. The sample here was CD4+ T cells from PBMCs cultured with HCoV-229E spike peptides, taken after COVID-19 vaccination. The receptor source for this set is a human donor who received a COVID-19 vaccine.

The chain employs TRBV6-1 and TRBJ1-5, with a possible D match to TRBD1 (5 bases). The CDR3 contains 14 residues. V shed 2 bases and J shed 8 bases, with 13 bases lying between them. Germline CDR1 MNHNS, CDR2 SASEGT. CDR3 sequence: CASSERGVQKPQHF. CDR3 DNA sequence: TGTGCCAGCAGTGAACGGGGGGTCCAGAAGCCCCAGCATTTT.

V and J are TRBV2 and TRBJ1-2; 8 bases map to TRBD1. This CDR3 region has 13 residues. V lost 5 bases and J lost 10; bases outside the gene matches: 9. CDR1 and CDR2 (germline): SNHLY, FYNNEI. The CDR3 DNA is TGTGCCAGCAGTAGGACAGGGACCAGGGACTACACCTTC. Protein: CASSRTGTRDYTF. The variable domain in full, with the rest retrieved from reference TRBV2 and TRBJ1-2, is EPEVTQTPSHQVTQMGQEVILRCVPISNHLYFYWYRQILGQKVEFLVSFYNNEISEKSEIFDDQFSVERPDGSNFTLKIRSTKLEDSAMYFCASSRTGTRDYTFGSGTRLTVV.

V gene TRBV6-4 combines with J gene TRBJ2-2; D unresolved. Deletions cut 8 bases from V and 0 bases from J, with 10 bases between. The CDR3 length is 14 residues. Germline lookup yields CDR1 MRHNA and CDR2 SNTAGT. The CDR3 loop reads CASQAGSNTGELFF. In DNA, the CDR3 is TGTGCCAGCCAGGCCGGATCGAACACCGGGGAGCTGTTTTTT.

CDR3 DNA: TGTGCCAGCAGCCAAGATCATGCCGGGACAGGGGGCGGCTTGGATAGCAATCAGCCCCAGCATTTT. It encodes CASSQDHAGTGGGLDSNQPQHF. J is TRBJ1-5 and V is TRBV14, with TRBD1 matching 12 bases. The CDR3 is made up of 22 amino acids. CDR1 is SGHDN, CDR2 FVKESK, per germline. V shed 0 bases and J 0 bases; nucleotides not matched to a gene: 15.

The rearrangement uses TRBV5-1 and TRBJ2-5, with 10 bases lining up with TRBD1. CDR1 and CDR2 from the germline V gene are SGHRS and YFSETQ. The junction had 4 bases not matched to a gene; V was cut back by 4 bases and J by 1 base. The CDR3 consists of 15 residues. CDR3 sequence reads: CASSLTGGSQETQYF. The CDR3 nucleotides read TGCGCCAGCAGCCTGACAGGGGGCTCCCAAGAGACCCAGTACTTC.

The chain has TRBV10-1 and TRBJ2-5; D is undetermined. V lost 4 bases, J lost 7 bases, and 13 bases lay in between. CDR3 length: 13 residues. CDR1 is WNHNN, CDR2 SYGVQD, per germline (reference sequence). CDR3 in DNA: TGCGCCAGCAGTGGGAATACCTGGGGGACCCAGTACTTC. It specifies CASSGNTWGTQYF.

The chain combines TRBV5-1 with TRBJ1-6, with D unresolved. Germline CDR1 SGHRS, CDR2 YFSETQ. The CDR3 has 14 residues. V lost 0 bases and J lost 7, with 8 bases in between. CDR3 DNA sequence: TGCGCCAGCAGCTTGGCGGCCGGCAATTCACCCCTCCACTTT. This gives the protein CASSLAAGNSPLHF.

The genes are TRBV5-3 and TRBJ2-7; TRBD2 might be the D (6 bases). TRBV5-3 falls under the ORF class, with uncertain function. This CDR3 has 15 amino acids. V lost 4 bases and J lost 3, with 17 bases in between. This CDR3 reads CARSPPGGDHYEQYV. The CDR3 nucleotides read TGTGCCAGAAGCCCCCCGGGCGGGGACCACTACGAGCAGTACGTC.

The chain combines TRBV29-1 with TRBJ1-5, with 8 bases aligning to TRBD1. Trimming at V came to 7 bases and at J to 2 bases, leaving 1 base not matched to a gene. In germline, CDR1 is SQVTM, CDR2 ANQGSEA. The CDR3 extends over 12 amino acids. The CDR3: CSAGGRNQPQHF. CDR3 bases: TGCAGCGCAGGGGGCCGCAATCAGCCCCAGCATTTT.

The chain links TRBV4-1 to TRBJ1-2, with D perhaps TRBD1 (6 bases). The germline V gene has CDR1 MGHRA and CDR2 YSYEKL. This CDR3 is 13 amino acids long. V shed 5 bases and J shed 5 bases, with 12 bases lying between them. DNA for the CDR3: TGCGCCAGCAGCGGTGGACAGCCATATGGCTACACCTTC. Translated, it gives CASSGGQPYGYTF.

CDR3 amino acids: CASSRQGNQPQHF. In nucleotides, the CDR3 is TGTGCCAGCAGCAGACAGGGAAATCAGCCCCAGCATTTT. The rearrangement links TRBV6-5 to TRBJ1-5; 7 bases map to TRBD1. There are 13 residues in the CDR3. Germline CDR1 and CDR2: MNHEY and SVGAGI. V shed 6 bases and J 4 bases; nucleotides not matched to a gene: 3.

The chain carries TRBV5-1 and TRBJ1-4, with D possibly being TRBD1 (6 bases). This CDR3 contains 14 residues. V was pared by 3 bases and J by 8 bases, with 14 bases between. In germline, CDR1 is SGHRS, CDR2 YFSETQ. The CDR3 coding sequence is TGCGCCAGCAGCTCCGGGACAAAAGGGGAAAAACTGTTTTTT. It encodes CASSSGTKGEKLFF.

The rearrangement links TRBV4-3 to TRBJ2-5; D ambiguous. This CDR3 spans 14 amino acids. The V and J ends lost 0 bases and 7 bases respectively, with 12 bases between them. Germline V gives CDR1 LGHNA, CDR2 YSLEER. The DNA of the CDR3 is TGCGCCAGCAGCCAAGATCGAGGAGCAGGGACCCAGTACTTC. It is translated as CASSQDRGAGTQYF.

The CDR3 bases are TGTGCCAGCAGTGATGGGACAGGAGCTGAAGCTTTCTTT. Protein: CASSDGTGAEAFF. The chain employs TRBV6-1 and TRBJ1-1, with 8 nucleotides matching TRBD1. There are 13 residues in the CDR3. V dropped 3 bases and J dropped 6; count of bases not matched to a gene: 3. Per germline, CDR1 MNHNS and CDR2 SASEGT.

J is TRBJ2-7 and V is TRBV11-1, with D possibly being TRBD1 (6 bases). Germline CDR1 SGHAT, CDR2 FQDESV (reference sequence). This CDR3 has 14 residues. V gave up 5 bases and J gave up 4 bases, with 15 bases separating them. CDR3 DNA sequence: TGTGCCAGCAGCCCTTCGGGACATCGGTACGAGCAGTACGTC. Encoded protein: CASSPSGHRYEQYV.

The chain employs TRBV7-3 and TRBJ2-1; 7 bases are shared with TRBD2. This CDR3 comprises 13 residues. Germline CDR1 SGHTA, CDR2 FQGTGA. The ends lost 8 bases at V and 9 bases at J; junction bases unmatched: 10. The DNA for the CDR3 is TGTGCCAGCGGCTGGGGGGGGGATGGTGAGCAGTTCTTC. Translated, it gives CASGWGGDGEQFF.

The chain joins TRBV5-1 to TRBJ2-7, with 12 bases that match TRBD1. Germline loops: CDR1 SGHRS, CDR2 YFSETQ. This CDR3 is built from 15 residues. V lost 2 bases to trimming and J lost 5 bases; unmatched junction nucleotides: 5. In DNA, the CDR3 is TGCGCCAGCAGCTTCACCGGGACAGGGGGCGACGAGCAGTACGTC. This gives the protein CASSFTGTGGDEQYV.

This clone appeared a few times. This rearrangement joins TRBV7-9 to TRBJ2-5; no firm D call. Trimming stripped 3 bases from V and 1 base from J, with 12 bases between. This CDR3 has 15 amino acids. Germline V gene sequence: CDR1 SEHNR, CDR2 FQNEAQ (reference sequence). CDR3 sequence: CASSLVGGPQETQYF. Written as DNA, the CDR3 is TGTGCCAGCAGCTTGGTGGGTGGCCCCCAAGAGACCCAGTACTTC. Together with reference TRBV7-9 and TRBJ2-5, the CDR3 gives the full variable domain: DTGVSQNPRHKITKRGQNVTFRCDPISEHNRLYWYRQTLGQGPEFLTYFQNEAQLEKSRLLSDRFSAERPKGSFSTLEIQRTEQGDSAMYLCASSLVGGPQETQYFGPGTRLLVL.

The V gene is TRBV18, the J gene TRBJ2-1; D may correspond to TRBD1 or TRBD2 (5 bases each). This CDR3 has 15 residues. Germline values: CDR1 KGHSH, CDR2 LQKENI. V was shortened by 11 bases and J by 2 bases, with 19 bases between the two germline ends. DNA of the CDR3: TGTGCCGGAGGCGAGCAGGGCTTCACCTACAATGAGCAGTTCTTC. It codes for CAGGEQGFTYNEQFF.

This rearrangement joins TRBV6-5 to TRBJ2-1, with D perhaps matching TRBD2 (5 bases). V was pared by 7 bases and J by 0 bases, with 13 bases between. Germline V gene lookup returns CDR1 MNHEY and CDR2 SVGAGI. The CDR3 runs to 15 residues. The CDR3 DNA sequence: TGTGCCAGCAAACCAGAGCGGACCTCCTACAATGAGCAGTTCTTC. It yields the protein CASKPERTSYNEQFF.

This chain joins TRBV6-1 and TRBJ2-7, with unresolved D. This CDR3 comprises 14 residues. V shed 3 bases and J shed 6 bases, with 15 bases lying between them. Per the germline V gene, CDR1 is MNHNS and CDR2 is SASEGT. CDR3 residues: CASSELDTGVEQYV. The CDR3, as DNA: TGTGCCAGCAGTGAGCTCGACACGGGTGTCGAGCAGTACGTC.

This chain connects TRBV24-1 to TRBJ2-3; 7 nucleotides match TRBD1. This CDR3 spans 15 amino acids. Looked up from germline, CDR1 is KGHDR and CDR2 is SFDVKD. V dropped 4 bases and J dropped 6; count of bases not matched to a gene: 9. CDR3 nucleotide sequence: TGTGCCACCAGTGACCGTAAGGGGGCAAAGGATACGCAGTATTTT. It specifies CATSDRKGAKDTQYF.

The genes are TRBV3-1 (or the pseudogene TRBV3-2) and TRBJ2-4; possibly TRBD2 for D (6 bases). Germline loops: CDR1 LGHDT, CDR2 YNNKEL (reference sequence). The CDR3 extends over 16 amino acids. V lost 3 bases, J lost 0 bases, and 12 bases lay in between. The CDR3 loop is CASSHRLVRAKNIQYF. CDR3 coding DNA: TGTGCCAGCAGCCACCGACTAGTGCGAGCCAAAAACATTCAGTACTTC.

The CDR3 is CASSVAGARGYTF. The CDR3 DNA is TGTGCCAGCAGCGTAGCAGGGGCTAGGGGCTACACCTTC. This rearrangement joins TRBV9 to TRBJ1-2, with a possible D match to TRBD1 (6 bases). The germline V and J ends were trimmed by 0 bases and 8 bases, with 11 bases remaining between them. The germline gives CDR1 SGDLS, CDR2 YYNGEE. The length of the CDR3 is 13 residues.

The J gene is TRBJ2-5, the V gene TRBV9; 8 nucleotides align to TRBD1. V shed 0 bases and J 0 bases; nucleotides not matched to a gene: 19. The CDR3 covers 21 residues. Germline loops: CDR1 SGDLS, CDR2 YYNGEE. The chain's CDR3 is CASSVGRRGLGGSWNQETQYF. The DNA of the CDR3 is TGTGCCAGCAGCGTAGGACGCAGGGGGCTCGGGGGCAGCTGGAACCAAGAGACCCAGTACTTC.

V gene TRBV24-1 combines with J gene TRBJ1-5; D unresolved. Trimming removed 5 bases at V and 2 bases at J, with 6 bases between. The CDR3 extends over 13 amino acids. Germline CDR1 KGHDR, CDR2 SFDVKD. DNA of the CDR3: TGTGCCACCAGTGGGGAGGGCAATCAGCCCCAGCATTTT. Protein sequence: CATSGEGNQPQHF.

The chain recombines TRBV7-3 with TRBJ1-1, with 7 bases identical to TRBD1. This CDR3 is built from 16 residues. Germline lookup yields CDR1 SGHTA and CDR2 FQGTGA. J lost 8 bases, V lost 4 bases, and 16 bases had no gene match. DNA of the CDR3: TGTGCCAGCAGCTCGCTCGATCAACAGGGGCGTGGGGAAGCTTTCTTT. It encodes CASSSLDQQGRGEAFF.

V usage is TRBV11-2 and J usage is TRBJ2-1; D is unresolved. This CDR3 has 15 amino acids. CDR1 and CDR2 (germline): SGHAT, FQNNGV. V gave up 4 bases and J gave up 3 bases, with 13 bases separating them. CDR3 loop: CASSSGRVSYNEQFF. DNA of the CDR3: TGTGCCAGCAGCTCCGGACGGGTGAGCTACAATGAGCAGTTCTTC.

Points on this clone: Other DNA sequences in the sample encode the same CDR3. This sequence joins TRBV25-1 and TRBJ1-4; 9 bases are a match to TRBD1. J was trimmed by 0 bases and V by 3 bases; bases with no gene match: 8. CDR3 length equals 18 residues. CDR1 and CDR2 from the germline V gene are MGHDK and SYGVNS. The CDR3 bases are TGTGCCAGCAGTGAGGGACAGGGAAGTTTCGCAACTAATGAAAAACTGTTTTTT. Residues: CASSEGQGSFATNEKLFF.

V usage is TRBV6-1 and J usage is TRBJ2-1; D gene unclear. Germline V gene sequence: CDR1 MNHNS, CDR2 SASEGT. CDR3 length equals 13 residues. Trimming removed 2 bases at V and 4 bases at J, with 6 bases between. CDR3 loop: CASSELGYNEQFF. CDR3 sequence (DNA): TGTGCCAGCAGTGAATTGGGGTACAATGAGCAGTTCTTC.

The DNA for the CDR3 is TGTGCCAGCAGCTTTGGTTTGGGGAGGGGATCTGGAAACACCATATATTTT. Translated, it gives CASSFGLGRGSGNTIYF. This sequence joins TRBV7-2 and TRBJ1-3, with TRBD1 as a possible D gene (5 bases). Trimming removed 3 bases from V and 1 base from J, with 16 bases in between. The CDR3 sequence is 17 residues long. CDR1 SGHTA and CDR2 FQGNSA come from the germline V gene.